This is a list of T cell receptor beta chains from one sample in a study of blood T cell repertoires in COVID-19. Produced via immunoSEQ multiplex PCR; TCRdb's table is partial and in-frame only. Of 55,000 to 70,000 clones in the sample, approximately 90% were seen once. Sequenced input: peripheral blood. Receptors originate from a woman between 65 and 79 years old with active COVID-19. The CDR3 runs from the conserved cysteine through the conserved F or W. D genes are given only for firm matches. Expanded clones are given a class, and other clones once, few, many or no size at all.

>TRBD2|TRBV4-2|TRBJ2-5|-
CASSRGTSGSTWGETQYF
TGTGCCAGCAGCCGAGGGACTAGCGGGTCGACCTGGGGGGAGACCCAGTACTTC
>-|TRBV24-1|TRBJ2-2|-
CATSGTATGELFF
TGTGCCACCAGTGGCACCGCGACCGGGGAGCTGTTTTTT
>-|TRBV27|TRBJ2-3|-
CASSSRTSTDTQYF
TGTGCCAGCAGTTCACGGACTAGCACAGATACGCAGTATTTT
>-|TRBV4-1|TRBJ2-1|-
CASSQVVNEQFF
TGCGCCAGCAGCCAAGTCGTAAATGAGCAGTTCTTC
>-|TRBV7-8|TRBJ2-7|-
CASSLGGHAAVGQYF
TGTGCCAGCAGCTTAGGAGGACACGCCGCCGTGGGGCAGTACTTC
>-|TRBV9|TRBJ1-1|-
CASSVDTGTMNTEAFF
TGTGCCAGCAGCGTTGATACAGGGACCATGAACACTGAAGCTTTCTTT
>-|TRBV7-7|TRBJ1-1|-
CASRSGPMNTEAFF
TGTGCCAGCAGGTCAGGGCCCATGAACACTGAAGCTTTCTTT
>TRBD1|TRBV19|TRBJ2-1|-
CASSRDRGGNEQFF
TGTGCCAGTAGTCGGGACAGGGGAGGAAATGAGCAGTTCTTC
>-|TRBV9|TRBJ1-1|-
CASSARRNTEAFF
TGTGCCAGCAGCGCTAGGAGGAACACTGAAGCTTTCTTT
>TRBD2|TRBV29-1|TRBJ2-3|-
CSVEDRETSGGSSTDTQYF
TGCAGCGTTGAAGATCGGGAGACTAGCGGGGGTTCTAGCACAGATACGCAGTATTTT
>-|TRBV7-3|TRBJ2-2|-
CASSLNGPGANTGELFF
TGTGCCAGCAGCTTAAATGGTCCGGGGGCGAACACCGGGGAGCTGTTTTTT
>-|TRBV29-1|TRBJ2-7|-
CSVADSSYEQYF
TGCAGCGTCGCGGACTCATCCTACGAGCAGTACTTC
>TRBD2|TRBV19|TRBJ2-5|-
CASSTWTSGKETQYF
TGTGCCAGTAGTACTTGGACTAGCGGGAAAGAGACCCAGTACTTC
>TRBD1|TRBV28|TRBJ1-4|-
CASTGQGFGNEKLFF
TGTGCCAGCACTGGACAGGGGTTCGGTAATGAAAAACTGTTTTTT
>-|TRBV15|TRBJ1-1|-
CATSVGTRTEAFF
TGTGCCACCAGCGTCGGGACAAGAACTGAAGCTTTCTTT
>TRBD2|TRBV10-3|TRBJ2-7|-
CAISESTGLAVAYEQYF
TGTGCCATCAGTGAGTCGACGGGACTAGCGGTAGCCTACGAGCAGTACTTC
>-|TRBV27|TRBJ2-1|few
CASSSGLSPTMEQFF
TGTGCCAGCAGTTCGGGACTTTCCCCTACTATGGAGCAGTTCTTC
>TRBD1|TRBV28|TRBJ1-3|-
CASSSPLQGGYGNTIYF
TGTGCCAGCAGTTCCCCCCTACAGGGGGGATATGGAAACACCATATATTTT
>-|TRBV28|TRBJ2-1|-
CASTWGEVDNEQFF
TGTGCCAGCACTTGGGGGGAGGTGGACAATGAGCAGTTCTTC